This T cell receptor (beta chain) was captured in a study of PD-L1 blockade in urothelial cancer. Across the whole study: Starting at some point between 2014 and 2015, patients were given atezolizumab (1,200 mg intravenously every 3 weeks). Peripheral blood specimens exhibited a median yield of roughly 140,000 T cells.

Every PCR received spiked-in synthetic TCR analog templates. TCRdb's copy holds only in-frame clones and misses some; the assay was immunoSEQ multiplex PCR. The table shows about 120,000 clones, with roughly 82% occurring only once. This clone was recorded a few times. Described time point: peripheral blood 6 weeks after treatment start. Pretreatment and on-treatment samples were taken, numbering 1 to 8 per patient. Specimen: PBMCs, collected around atezolizumab (anti-PD-L1) treatment. The TCR sequence derives from a man aged 45 to 65 with urothelial cancer.

CDR3 DNA: TGTGCCAGCAGCTCCGGACAGGGTGGGGGCTACACCTTC. Amino acid sequence: CASSSGQGGGYTF. This chain links TRBV7-2 with TRBJ1-2, with 8 bases identical to TRBD1. V dropped 4 bases and J dropped 8; count of bases not matched to a gene: 6. CDR3 length: 13 residues. Per the germline V gene, CDR1 is SGHTA and CDR2 is FQGNSA.